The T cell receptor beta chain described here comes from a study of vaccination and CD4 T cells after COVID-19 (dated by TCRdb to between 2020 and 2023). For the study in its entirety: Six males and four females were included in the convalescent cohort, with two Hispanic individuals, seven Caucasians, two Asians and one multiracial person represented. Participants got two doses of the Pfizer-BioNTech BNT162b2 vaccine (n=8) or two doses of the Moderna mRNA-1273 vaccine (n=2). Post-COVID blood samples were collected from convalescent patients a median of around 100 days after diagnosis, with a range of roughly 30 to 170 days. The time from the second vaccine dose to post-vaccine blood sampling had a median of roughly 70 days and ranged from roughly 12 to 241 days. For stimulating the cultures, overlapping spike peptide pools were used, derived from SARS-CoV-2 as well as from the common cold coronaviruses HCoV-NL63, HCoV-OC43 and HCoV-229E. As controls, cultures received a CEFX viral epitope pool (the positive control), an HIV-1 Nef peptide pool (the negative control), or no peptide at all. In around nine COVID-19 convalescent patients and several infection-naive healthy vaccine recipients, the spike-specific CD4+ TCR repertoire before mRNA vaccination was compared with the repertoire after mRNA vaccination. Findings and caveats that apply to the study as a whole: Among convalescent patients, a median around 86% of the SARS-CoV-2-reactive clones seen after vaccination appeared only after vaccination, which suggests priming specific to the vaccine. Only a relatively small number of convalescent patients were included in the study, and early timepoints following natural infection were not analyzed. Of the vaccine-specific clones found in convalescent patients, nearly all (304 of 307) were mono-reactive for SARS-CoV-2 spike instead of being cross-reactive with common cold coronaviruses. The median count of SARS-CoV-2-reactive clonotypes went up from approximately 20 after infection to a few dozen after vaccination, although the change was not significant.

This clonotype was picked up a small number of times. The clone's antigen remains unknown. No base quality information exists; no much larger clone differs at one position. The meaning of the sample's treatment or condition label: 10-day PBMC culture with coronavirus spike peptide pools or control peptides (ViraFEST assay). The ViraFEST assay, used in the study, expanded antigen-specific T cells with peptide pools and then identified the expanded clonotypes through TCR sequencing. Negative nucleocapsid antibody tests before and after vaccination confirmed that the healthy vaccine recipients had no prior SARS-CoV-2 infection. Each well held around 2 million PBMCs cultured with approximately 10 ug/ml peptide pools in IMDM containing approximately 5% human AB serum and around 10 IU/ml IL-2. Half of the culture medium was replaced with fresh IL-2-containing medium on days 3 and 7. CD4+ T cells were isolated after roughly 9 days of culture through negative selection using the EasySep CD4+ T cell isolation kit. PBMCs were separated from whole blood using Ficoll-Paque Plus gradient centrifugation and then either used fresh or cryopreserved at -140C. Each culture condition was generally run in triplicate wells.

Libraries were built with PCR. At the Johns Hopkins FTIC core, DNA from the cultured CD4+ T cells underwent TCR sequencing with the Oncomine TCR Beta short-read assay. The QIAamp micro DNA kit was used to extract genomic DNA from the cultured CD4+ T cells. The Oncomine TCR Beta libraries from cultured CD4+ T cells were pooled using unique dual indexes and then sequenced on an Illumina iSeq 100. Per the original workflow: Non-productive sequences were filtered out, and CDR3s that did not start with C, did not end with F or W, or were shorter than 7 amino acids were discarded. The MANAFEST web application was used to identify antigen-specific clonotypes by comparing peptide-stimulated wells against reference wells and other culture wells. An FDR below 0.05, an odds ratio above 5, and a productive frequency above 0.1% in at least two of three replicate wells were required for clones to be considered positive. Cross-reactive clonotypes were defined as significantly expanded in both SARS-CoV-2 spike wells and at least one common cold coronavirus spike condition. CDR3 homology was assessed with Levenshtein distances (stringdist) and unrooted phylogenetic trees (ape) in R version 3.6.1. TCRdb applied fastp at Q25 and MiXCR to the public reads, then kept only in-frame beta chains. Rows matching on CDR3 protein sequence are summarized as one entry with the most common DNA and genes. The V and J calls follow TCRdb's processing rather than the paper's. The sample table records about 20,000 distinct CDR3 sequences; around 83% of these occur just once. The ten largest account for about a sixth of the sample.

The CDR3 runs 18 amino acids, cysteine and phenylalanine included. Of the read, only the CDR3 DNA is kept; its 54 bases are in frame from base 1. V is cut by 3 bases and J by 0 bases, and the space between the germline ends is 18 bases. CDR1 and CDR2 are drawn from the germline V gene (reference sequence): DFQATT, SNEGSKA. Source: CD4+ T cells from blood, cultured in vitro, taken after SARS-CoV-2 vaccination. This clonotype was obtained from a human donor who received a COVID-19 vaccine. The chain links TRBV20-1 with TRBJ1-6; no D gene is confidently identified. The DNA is TGCAGTGCTAGCCGCGGGCCTATTCTCAGCTCCTATAATTCACCCCTCCACTTT. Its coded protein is CSASRGPILSSYNSPLHF.